This TCR beta chain was captured in a study of T cells expressing NK-cell markers. This CDR3 is built from 13 residues. Germline assignment: CDR1 DFQATT and CDR2 SNEGSKA (reference sequence). TCRdb reprocessed the 5' RACE reads and keeps a single row for each CDR3 protein, giving no DNA. Recorded for this sample: a few hundred thousand distinct CDR3 sequences. The source of this sequence is a man aged 18-75 years in good health. Sequencing was done on a sample of blood T cells: a sorted CD56 or NKG2C T cell subset, CD4+ or CD8+ T cells, or bulk PBMC T cells (not recorded which). The chain recombines TRBV20-1 with TRBJ2-3; TCRdb proposes TRBD1, but this gene call is untestable without DNA. The CDR3 loop reads CSAPKDGALTQYF.